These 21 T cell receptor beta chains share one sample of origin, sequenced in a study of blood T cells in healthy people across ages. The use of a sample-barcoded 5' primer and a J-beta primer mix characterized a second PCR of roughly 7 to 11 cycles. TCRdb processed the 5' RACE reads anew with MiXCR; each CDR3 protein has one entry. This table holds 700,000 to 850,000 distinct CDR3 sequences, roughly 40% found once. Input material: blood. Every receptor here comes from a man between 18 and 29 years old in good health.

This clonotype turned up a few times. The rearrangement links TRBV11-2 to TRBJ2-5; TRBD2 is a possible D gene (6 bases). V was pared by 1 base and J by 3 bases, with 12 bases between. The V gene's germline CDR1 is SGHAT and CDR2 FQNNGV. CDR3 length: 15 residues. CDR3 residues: CASSLAGWGEETQYF. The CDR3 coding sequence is TGTGCCAGCAGCTTAGCTGGCTGGGGGGAAGAGACCCAGTACTTC.

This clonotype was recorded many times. This CDR3 reads CASSLEDREQFF. The CDR3 DNA reads TGTGCCAGCAGTTTAGAGGACAGGGAGCAGTTCTTC. This chain uses TRBV12-3 or TRBV12-4 with TRBJ2-1; TRBD1 agrees at 7 bases. The CDR3 totals 12 residues. The ends lost 1 base at V and 10 bases at J; junction bases unmatched: 1.

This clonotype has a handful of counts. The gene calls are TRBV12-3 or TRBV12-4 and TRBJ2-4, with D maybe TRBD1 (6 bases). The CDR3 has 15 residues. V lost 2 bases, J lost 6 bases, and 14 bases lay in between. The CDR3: CASSLMWGHGNIQYF. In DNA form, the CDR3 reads TGTGCCAGCAGTTTAATGTGGGGGCACGGAAACATTCAGTACTTC.

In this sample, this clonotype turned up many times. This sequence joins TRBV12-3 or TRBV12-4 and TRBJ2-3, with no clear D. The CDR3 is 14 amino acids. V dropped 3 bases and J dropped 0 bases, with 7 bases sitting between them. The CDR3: CASSLRPSTDTQYF. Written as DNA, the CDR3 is TGTGCCAGCAGTTTGCGTCCTAGCACAGATACGCAGTATTTT.

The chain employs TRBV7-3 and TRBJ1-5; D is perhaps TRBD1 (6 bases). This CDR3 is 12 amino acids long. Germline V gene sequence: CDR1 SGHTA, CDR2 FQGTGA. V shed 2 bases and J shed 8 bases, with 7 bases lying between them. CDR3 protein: CASSLQGKPQHF. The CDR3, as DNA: TGTGCCAGCAGCTTACAGGGGAAGCCCCAGCATTTT. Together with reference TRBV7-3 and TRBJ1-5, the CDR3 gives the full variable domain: GAGVSQTPSNKVTEKGKYVELRCDPISGHTALYWYRQSLGQGPEFLIYFQGTGAADDSGLPNDRFFAVRPEGSVSTLKIQRTERGDSAVYLCASSLQGKPQHFGDGTRLSIL.

The CDR3 DNA sequence: TGTGCCAGCAGCTATGGACTAGCGGGAGAGTTAGAGACCCAGTACTTC. Its protein product is CASSYGLAGELETQYF. The V call is TRBV7-9, the J call TRBJ2-7; 13 bases agree with TRBD2. The DNA end is more similar to TRBJ2-5, so the J call may be wrong. From germline, CDR1 is SEHNR and CDR2 FQNEAQ (reference sequence). The CDR3 contains 16 residues.

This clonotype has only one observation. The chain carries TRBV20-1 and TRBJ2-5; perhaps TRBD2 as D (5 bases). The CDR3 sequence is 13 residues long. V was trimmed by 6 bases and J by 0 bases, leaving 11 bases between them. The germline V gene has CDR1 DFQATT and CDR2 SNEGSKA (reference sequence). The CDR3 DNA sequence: TGCAGTGCGCATAAGGACTACCAAGAGACCCAGTACTTC. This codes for CSAHKDYQETQYF.

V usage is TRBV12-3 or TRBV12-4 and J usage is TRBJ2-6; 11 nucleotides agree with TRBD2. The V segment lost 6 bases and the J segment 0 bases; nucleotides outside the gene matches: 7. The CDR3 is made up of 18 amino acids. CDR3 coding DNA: TGTGCCAGCAGGGGAACTAGCGGGGGCTCCTCTGGGGCCAACGTCCTGACTTTC. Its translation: CASRGTSGGSSGANVLTF.

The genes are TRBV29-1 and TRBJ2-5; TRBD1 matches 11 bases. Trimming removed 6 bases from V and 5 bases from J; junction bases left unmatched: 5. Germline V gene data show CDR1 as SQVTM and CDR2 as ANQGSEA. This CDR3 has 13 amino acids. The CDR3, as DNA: TGCAGCGTCGAGGACAGGGGGCGGGAGACCCAGTACTTC. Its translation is CSVEDRGRETQYF.

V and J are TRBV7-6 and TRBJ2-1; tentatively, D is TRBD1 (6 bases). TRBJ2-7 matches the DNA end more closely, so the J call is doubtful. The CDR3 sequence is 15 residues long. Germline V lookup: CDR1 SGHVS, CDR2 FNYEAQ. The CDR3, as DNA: TGTGCCAGCAGTTCCGGGACATCTTCCTACAATGGGCAGTACTTC. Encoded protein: CASSSGTSSYNGQYF.

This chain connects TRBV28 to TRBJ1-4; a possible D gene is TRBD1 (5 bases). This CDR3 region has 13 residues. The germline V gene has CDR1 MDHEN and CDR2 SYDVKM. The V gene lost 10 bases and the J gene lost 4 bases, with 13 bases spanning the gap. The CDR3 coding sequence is TGTGCCACCCGACCGGGACTTAATGAAAAACTGTTTTTT. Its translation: CATRPGLNEKLFF.

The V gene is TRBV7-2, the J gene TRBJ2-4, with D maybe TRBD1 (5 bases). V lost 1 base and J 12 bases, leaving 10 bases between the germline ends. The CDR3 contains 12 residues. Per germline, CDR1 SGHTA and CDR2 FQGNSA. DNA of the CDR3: TGTGCCAGCAGCTTAGAAGTGGGGCATCAGTACTTC. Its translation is CASSLEVGHQYF.

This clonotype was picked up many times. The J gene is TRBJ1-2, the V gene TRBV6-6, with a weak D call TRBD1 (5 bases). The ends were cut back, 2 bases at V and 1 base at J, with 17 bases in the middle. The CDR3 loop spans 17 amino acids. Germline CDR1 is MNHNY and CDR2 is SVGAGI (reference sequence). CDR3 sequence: CASSYPPAGPRNYGYTF. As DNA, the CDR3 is TGTGCCAGCAGTTACCCTCCGGCAGGGCCGCGTAACTATGGCTACACCTTC.

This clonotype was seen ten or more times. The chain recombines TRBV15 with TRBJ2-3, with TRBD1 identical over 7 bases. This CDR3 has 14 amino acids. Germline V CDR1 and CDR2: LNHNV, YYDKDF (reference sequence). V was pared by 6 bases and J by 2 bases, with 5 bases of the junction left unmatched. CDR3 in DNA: TGTGCCACCAGGTCCGGGACAGACACAGATACGCAGTATTTT. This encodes CATRSGTDTDTQYF.

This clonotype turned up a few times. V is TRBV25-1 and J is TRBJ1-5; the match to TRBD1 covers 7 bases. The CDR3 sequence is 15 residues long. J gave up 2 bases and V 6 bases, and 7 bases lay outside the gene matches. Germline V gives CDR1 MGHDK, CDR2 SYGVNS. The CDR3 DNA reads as TGTGCCAGCAGCGAGACAGGGAACGGCAATCAGCCCCAGCATTTT. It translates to CASSETGNGNQPQHF.

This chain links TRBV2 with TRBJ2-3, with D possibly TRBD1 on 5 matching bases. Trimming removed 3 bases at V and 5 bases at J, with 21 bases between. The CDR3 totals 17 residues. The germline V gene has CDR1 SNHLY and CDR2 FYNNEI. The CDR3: CASSEGRTIHWGDTQYF. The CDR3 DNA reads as TGTGCCAGCAGTGAGGGCCGGACAATCCATTGGGGAGATACGCAGTATTTT.

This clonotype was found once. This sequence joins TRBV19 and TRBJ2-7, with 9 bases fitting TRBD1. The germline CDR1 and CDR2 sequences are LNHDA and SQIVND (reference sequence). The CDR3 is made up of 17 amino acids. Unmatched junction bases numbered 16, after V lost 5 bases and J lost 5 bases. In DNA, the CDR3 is TGTGCCAGTAGTCCTCAAGAGACAGGGGGTATTTCCGACGAGCAGTACTTC. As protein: CASSPQETGGISDEQYF. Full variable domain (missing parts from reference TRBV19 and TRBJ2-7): DGGITQSPKYLFRKEGQNVTLSCEQNLNHDAMYWYRQDPGQGLRLIYYSQIVNDFQKGDIAEGYSVSREKKESFPLTVTSAQKNPTAFYLCASSPQETGGISDEQYFGPGTRLTVT.

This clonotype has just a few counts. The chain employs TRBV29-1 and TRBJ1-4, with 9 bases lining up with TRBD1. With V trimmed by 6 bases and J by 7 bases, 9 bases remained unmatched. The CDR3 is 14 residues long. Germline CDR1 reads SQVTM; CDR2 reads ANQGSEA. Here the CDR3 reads CSVEPGTGPEKLFF. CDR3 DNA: TGCAGCGTGGAACCCGGGACAGGGCCTGAAAAACTGTTTTTT.

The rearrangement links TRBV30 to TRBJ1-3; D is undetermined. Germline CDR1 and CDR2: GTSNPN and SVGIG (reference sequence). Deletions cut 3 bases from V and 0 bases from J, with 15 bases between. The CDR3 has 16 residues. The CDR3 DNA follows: TGTGCCTGGAGCCTTGTAGTCTCCTCCTCTGGAAACACCATATATTTT. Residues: CAWSLVVSSSGNTIYF.

The CDR3: CASSPPGTGKKDTQYF. CDR3 coding DNA: TGCGCCAGCAGCCCCCCGGGGACAGGAAAGAAAGATACGCAGTATTTT. This chain connects TRBV4-1 to TRBJ2-3; 8 bases are shared with TRBD1. Germline V gene sequence: CDR1 MGHRA, CDR2 YSYEKL. V was pared by 4 bases and J by 5 bases, with 11 bases of the junction left unmatched. This CDR3 spans 16 amino acids.

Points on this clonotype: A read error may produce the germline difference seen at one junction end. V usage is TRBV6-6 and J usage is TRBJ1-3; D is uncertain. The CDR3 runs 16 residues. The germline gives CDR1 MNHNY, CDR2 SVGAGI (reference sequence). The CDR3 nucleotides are TGTGCCAACAGTTATACCCGAGGGCACTCTGGAAACACCATATATTTT. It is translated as CANSYTRGHSGNTIYF.